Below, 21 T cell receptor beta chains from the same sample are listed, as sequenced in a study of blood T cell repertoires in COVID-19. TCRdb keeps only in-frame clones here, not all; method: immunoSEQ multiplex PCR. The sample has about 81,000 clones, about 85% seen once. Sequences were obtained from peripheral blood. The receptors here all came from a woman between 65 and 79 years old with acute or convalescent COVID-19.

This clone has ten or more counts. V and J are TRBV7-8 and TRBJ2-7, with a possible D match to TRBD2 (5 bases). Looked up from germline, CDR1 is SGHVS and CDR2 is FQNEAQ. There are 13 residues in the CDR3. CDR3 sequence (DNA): TGTGCCAGCAGCTTAGACCAGCGGACTCCCAAGTGGGTC. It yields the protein CASSLDQRTPKWV.

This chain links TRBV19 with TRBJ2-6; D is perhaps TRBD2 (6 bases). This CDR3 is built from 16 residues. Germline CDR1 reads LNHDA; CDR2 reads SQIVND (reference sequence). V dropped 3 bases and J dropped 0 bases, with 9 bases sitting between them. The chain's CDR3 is CASSIGGGSGANVLTF. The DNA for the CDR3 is TGTGCCAGTAGTATTGGGGGAGGCTCTGGGGCCAACGTCCTGACTTTC.

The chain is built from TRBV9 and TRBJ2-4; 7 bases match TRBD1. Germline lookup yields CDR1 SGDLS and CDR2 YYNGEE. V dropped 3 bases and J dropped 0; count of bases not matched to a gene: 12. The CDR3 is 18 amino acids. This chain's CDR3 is CASSEQGSPSIAKNIQYF. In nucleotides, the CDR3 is TGTGCCAGCAGCGAACAGGGGAGCCCTAGCATAGCCAAAAACATTCAGTACTTC. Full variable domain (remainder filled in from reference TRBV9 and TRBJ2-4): DSGVTQTPKHLITATGQRVTLRCSPRSGDLSVYWYQQSLDQGLQFLIQYYNGEERAKGNILERFSAQQFPDLHSELNLSSLELGDSALYFCASSEQGSPSIAKNIQYFGAGTRLSVL.

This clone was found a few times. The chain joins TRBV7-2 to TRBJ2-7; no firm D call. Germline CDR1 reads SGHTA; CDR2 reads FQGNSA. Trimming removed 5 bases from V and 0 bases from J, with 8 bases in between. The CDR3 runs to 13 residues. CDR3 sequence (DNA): TGTGCCAGCAGCGCCACCTACTCCTACGAGCAGTACGTC. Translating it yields CASSATYSYEQYV.

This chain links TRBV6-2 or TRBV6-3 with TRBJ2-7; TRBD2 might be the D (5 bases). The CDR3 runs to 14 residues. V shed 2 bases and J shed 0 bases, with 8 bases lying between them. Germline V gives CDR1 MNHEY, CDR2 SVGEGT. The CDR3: CASSYGRLSYEQYV. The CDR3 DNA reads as TGTGCCAGCAGTTACGGGAGACTCTCCTACGAGCAGTACGTC.

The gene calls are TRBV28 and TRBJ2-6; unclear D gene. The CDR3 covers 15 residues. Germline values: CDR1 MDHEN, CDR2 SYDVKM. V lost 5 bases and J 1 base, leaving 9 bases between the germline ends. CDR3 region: CASSPLFSGANVLTF. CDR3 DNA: TGTGCCAGCAGTCCCCTATTTTCTGGGGCCAACGTCCTGACTTTC.

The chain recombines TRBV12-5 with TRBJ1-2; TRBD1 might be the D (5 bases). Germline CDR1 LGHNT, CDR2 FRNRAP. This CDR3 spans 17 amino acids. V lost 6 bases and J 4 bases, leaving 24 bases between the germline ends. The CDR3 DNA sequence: TGTGCTAGTGGCTCATCTCCGGGGGGGTGGTATCGCTATGGCTACACCTTC. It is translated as CASGSSPGGWYRYGYTF.

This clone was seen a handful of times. The CDR3 DNA follows: TGTGCCAGCAGCTTGAGTGAGGGGCGGGGGAAGAACTCTGGAAACACCATATATTTT. This sequence encodes CASSLSEGRGKNSGNTIYF. The J gene is TRBJ1-3, the V gene TRBV7-8; a possible D gene is TRBD1 (5 bases). Germline V gene lookup returns CDR1 SGHVS and CDR2 FQNEAQ. With 3 bases removed from V and 0 bases from J, the gap between germline ends came to 21 bases. This CDR3 spans 19 amino acids.

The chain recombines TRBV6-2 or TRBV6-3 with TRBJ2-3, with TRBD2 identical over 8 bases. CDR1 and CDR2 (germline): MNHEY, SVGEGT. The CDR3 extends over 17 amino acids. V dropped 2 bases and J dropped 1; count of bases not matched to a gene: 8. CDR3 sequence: CASSYIIAAGGTDTQYF. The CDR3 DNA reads TGTGCCAGCAGTTACATAATAGCAGCGGGGGGCACAGATACGCAGTATTTT.

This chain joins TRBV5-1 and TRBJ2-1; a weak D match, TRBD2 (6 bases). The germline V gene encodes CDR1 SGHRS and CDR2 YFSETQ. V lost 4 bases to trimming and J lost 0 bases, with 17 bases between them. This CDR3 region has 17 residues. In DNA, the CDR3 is TGCGCCAGCAGCATACGGGACTCCTCTAGCTCCTACAATGAGCAGTTCTTC. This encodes CASSIRDSSSSYNEQFF.

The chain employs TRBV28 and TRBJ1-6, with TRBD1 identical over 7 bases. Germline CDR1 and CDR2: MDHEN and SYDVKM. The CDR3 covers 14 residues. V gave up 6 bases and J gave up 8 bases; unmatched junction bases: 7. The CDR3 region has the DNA TGTGCCAGCAGGCTAAGCCAGGGGGATTCACCCCTCCACTTT. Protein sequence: CASRLSQGDSPLHF. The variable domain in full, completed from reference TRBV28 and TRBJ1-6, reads DVKVTQSSRYLVKRTGEKVFLECVQDMDHENMFWYRQDPGLGLRLIYFSYDVKMKEKGDIPEGYSVSREKKERFSLILESASTNQTSMYLCASRLSQGDSPLHFGNGTRLTVT.

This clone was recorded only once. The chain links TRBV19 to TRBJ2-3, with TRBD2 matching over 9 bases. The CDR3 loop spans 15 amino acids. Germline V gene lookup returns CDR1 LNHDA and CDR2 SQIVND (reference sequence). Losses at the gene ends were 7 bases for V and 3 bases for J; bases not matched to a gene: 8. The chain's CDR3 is CASTASGIGTDTQYF. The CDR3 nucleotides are TGTGCCAGTACGGCTAGCGGGATCGGAACAGATACGCAGTATTTT.

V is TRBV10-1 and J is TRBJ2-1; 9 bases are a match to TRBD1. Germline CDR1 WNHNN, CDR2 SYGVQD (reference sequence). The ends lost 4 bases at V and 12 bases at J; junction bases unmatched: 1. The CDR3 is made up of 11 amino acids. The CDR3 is CASSADRGQFF. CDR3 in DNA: TGCGCCAGCAGTGCGGACAGGGGGCAGTTCTTC.

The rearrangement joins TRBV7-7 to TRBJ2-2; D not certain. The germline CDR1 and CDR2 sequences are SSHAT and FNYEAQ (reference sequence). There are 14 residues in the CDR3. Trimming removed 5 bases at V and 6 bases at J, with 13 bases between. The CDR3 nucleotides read TGTGCCAGCAGCCCACGGGTCTCGTCCGGGGAGCTGTTTTTT. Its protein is CASSPRVSSGELFF.

CDR3 coding DNA: TGTGCCAGCAGCTTGCTTCGTCGGACAGGGAGGTTTATCTACGAGCAGTACGTC. Translating it yields CASSLLRRTGRFIYEQYV. The chain uses TRBV5-5 and TRBJ2-7; 8 bases line up with TRBD1. The CDR3 loop spans 18 amino acids. V lost 1 base, J lost 3 bases, and 15 bases stayed unmatched. Germline assignment: CDR1 SGHKS and CDR2 YYEKEE (reference sequence).

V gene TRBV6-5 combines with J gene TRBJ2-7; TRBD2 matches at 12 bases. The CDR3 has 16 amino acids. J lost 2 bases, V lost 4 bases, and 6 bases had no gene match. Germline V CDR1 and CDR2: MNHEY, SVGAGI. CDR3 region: CASSSRWTSGTYEQYV. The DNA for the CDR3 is TGTGCCAGCAGTTCCCGATGGACTAGCGGGACCTACGAGCAGTACGTC.

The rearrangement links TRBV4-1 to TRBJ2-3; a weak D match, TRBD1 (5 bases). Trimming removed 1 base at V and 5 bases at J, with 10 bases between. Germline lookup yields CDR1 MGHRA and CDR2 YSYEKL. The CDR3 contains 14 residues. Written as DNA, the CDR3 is TGCGCCAGCAGCCAAGGCCAGGGCCGAGATACGCAGTATTTT. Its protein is CASSQGQGRDTQYF.

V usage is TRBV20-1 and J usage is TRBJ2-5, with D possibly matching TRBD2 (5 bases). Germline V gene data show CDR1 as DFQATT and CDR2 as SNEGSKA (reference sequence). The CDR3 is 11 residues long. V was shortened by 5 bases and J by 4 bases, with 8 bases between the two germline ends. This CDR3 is CSASSPETQYF. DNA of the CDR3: TGCAGTGCTTCTAGCCCAGAGACCCAGTACTTC.

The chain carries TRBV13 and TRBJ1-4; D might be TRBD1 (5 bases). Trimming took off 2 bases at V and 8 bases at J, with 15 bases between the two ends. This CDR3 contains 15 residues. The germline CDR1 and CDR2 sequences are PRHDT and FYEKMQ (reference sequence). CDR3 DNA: TGTGCCAGCAGCTTATCAGGGCTTTCTGGGGAAAAACTGTTTTTT. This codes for CASSLSGLSGEKLFF.

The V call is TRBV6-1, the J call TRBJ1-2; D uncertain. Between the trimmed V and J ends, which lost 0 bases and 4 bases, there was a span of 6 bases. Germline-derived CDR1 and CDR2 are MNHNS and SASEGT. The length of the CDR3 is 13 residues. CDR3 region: CASSEARLYGYTF. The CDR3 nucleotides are TGTGCCAGCAGTGAAGCTCGACTCTATGGCTACACCTTC.

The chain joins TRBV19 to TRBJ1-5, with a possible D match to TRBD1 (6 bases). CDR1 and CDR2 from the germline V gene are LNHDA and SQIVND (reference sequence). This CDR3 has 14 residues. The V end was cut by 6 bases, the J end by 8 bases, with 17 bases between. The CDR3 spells CASSLTGWGEPQHF. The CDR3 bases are TGTGCCAGTAGCCTAACAGGGTGGGGCGAGCCCCAGCATTTT.